These 26 T cell receptor beta chains share one sample of origin, sequenced in a study of T cell responses to AZD1222 COVID-19 vaccine. The table came from immunoSEQ multiplex PCR; TCRdb's copy has only in-frame clones and leaves some out. The sample lists roughly 140,000 clones; about nine tenths were seen once. The material was peripheral blood, obtained on day 0 of AZD1222 vaccination. The receptor set was obtained from an adult in good health.

This chain joins TRBV12-3 or TRBV12-4 and TRBJ2-4; D remains unclear. V dropped 10 bases and J dropped 8 bases, with 12 bases sitting between them. CDR3 length equals 11 residues. The DNA of the CDR3 is TGTGCCACCGCGAAAGGCGACATTCAGTACTTC. Translating it yields CATAKGDIQYF.

This chain uses TRBV5-4 with TRBJ2-7; D not certain. This CDR3 region has 11 residues. V lost 3 bases to trimming and J lost 6 bases, with 7 bases between them. The germline gives CDR1 SGHNT, CDR2 YYREEE (reference sequence). CDR3 nucleotide sequence: TGTGCCAGCAGCTCCCCACTCGAGCAGTACTTC. This translates into CASSSPLEQYF.

The rearrangement joins TRBV5-6 to TRBJ1-2; D gene ambiguous. The CDR3 is 14 residues long. The ends were cut back, 1 base at V and 3 bases at J, with 10 bases in the middle. CDR1 and CDR2 (germline): SGHDT, YYEEEE. The CDR3 nucleotides read TGTGCCAGCAGCTTGCCCGGGCGGGACTATGGCTACACCTTC. Its protein is CASSLPGRDYGYTF.

DNA of the CDR3: TGCGCCAGCAGCTTGTTTCAGGGGCATAATGAAAAACTGTTTTTT. Its translation: CASSLFQGHNEKLFF. The rearrangement links TRBV5-1 to TRBJ1-4, with D tentatively TRBD1 (6 bases). Germline loops: CDR1 SGHRS, CDR2 YFSETQ. The CDR3 sequence is 15 residues long. The V end was cut by 1 base, the J end by 4 bases, with 11 bases between. The full variable domain, rest sourced from reference TRBV5-1 and TRBJ1-4, is KAGVTQTPRYLIKTRGQQVTLSCSPISGHRSVSWYQQTPGQGLQFLFEYFSETQRNKGNFPGRFSGRQFSNSRSEMNVSTLELGDSALYLCASSLFQGHNEKLFFGSGTQLSVL.

CDR3 loop: CASSQLHEGLVGGEQYF. CDR3 nucleotide sequence: TGCGCCAGCAGCCAACTCCACGAGGGGTTAGTAGGTGGCGAGCAGTACTTC. The chain has TRBV4-1 and TRBJ2-7, with D perhaps being TRBD1 or TRBD2 (5 bases each). The V and J ends lost 2 bases and 6 bases respectively, with 23 bases between them. The CDR3 sequence is 17 residues long. The V gene's germline CDR1 is MGHRA and CDR2 YSYEKL.

The chain couples TRBV19 to TRBJ2-1; D is perhaps TRBD1 (6 bases). The CDR3 sequence is 15 residues long. V shed 1 base and J shed 4 bases, with 11 bases lying between them. Per the germline V gene, CDR1 is LNHDA and CDR2 is SQIVND (reference sequence). This CDR3 reads CASSIVFGQYNEQFF. In nucleotides, the CDR3 is TGTGCCAGTAGTATAGTATTCGGACAGTACAATGAGCAGTTCTTC.

The chain joins TRBV6-5 to TRBJ2-3; 7 bases are a match to TRBD1. CDR3 size: 14 residues. CDR1 MNHEY and CDR2 SVGAGI come from the germline V gene. Trimming took 6 bases from V and 1 from J; bases not matched to a gene: 4. The CDR3 sequence: CASSPGTGTDTQYF. In nucleotides, the CDR3 is TGTGCCAGCAGCCCCGGGACAGGCACAGATACGCAGTATTTT.

The chain joins TRBV25-1 to TRBJ1-6, with 8 bases lining up with TRBD1. This CDR3 has 14 residues. The ends lost 6 bases at V and 9 bases at J; junction bases unmatched: 7. CDR1 and CDR2 from the germline V gene are MGHDK and SYGVNS. As DNA, the CDR3 is TGTGCCAGCAGGCAGGACAGGGTGACTTCACCCCTCCACTTT. Protein sequence: CASRQDRVTSPLHF.

This clone showed up just once. The chain combines TRBV18 with TRBJ1-1; no reliable D call. The CDR3 has 14 amino acids. V lost 3 bases and J 4 bases, leaving 12 bases between the germline ends. From germline, CDR1 is KGHSH and CDR2 LQKENI. CDR3 sequence reads: CASSPVRGSTEAFF. CDR3 nucleotides: TGTGCCAGCTCACCGGTGCGGGGAAGCACTGAAGCTTTCTTT.

This sequence joins TRBV4-1 and TRBJ1-2; D uncertain. CDR1 and CDR2 from the germline V gene are MGHRA and YSYEKL. Trimming cost V 1 base and J 7 bases, with 13 bases left between them. The CDR3 is 14 residues long. The CDR3 bases are TGCGCCAGCAGCCAAGGCGGATCCGTACTTGGCTACACCTTC. Protein: CASSQGGSVLGYTF.

This sequence joins TRBV6-5 and TRBJ1-2; D might be TRBD1 (5 bases). Trimming cost V 6 bases and J 2 bases, with 13 bases left between them. The CDR3 covers 14 residues. CDR1 MNHEY and CDR2 SVGAGI come from the germline V gene. The DNA for the CDR3 is TGTGCCAGCAGGGGGACGGAGGAGAACTATGGCTACACCTTC. This sequence encodes CASRGTEENYGYTF.

The V call is TRBV19, the J call TRBJ1-1; 10 bases align to TRBD1. The V and J ends lost 5 bases and 1 base, in that order; junction bases with no gene match: 4. This CDR3 has 15 residues. Germline V gives CDR1 LNHDA, CDR2 SQIVND (reference sequence). CDR3 sequence (DNA): TGTGCCAGTAGTTGGGGACAGGGGTCGAACACTGAAGCTTTCTTT. Its protein product is CASSWGQGSNTEAFF. The full variable domain, completed using reference TRBV19 and TRBJ1-1, is DGGITQSPKYLFRKEGQNVTLSCEQNLNHDAMYWYRQDPGQGLRLIYYSQIVNDFQKGDIAEGYSVSREKKESFPLTVTSAQKNPTAFYLCASSWGQGSNTEAFFGQGTRLTVV.

The rearrangement joins TRBV3-1 (or the pseudogene TRBV3-2) to TRBJ1-2; D is undetermined. Germline V lookup: CDR1 LGHDT, CDR2 YNNKEL (reference sequence). V dropped 2 bases and J dropped 1 base, with 8 bases sitting between them. The CDR3 runs 14 residues. DNA of the CDR3: TGTGCCAGCAGCCAATCCCGTGGTAACTATGGCTACACCTTC. Amino acids: CASSQSRGNYGYTF.

The chain combines TRBV29-1 with TRBJ1-1; the D gene is possibly TRBD1 (5 bases). The ends were cut back, 7 bases at V and 4 bases at J, with 16 bases in the middle. From germline, CDR1 is SQVTM and CDR2 ANQGSEA. The CDR3 has 13 amino acids. The CDR3 bases are TGCAGCGGGTCAGGGCCCAGCGGCACTGAAGCTTTCTTT. The encoded protein is CSGSGPSGTEAFF.

The chain links TRBV9 to TRBJ2-7; 10 positions match TRBD1. V gave up 3 bases and J gave up 6 bases; unmatched junction bases: 9. The CDR3 contains 15 residues. CDR1 and CDR2 (germline): SGDLS, YYNGEE. CDR3 sequence (DNA): TGTGCCAGCAGCGCGACCGGGACAGGGGCGGCCGAGCAGTACTTC. It codes for CASSATGTGAAEQYF.

In this sample, this clone turned up once. This chain connects TRBV2 to TRBJ2-3, with TRBD2 as a possible D gene (6 bases). This CDR3 is built from 14 residues. Germline assignment: CDR1 SNHLY and CDR2 FYNNEI. With 6 bases removed from V and 2 bases from J, the gap between germline ends came to 12 bases. The chain's CDR3 is CASRAGPFTDTQYF. The CDR3 bases are TGTGCCAGCAGGGCGGGGCCCTTCACAGATACGCAGTATTTT.

The chain recombines TRBV27 with TRBJ1-2; no clear D gene. Germline V gene data show CDR1 as MNHEY and CDR2 as SMNVEV (reference sequence). The CDR3 extends over 14 amino acids. The V end was cut by 3 bases, the J end by 1 base, with 9 bases between. The CDR3 region is CASSFIGLNYGYTF. The CDR3 region has the DNA TGTGCCAGCAGTTTTATAGGCCTTAACTATGGCTACACCTTC.

The chain uses TRBV6-2 or TRBV6-3 and TRBJ2-7; no clear D. From germline, CDR1 is MNHEY and CDR2 SVGEGT. Trimming cost V 2 bases and J 0 bases, with 2 bases left between them. The CDR3 is made up of 12 amino acids. Here the CDR3 DNA reads TGTGCCAGCAGTTACACCTCCTACGAGCAGTACTTC. Amino acid sequence: CASSYTSYEQYF.

This chain connects TRBV5-6 to TRBJ1-2; D not resolved. The V gene's germline CDR1 is SGHDT and CDR2 YYEEEE. The V end lost 0 bases, the J end lost 4 bases, and 16 bases lay between the germline ends. The CDR3 spans 16 residues. The CDR3 reads CASSLGDSRTIYGYTF. The DNA for the CDR3 is TGTGCCAGCAGCTTGGGGGATTCCCGAACTATCTATGGCTACACCTTC.

This clone came up once. The chain links TRBV11-2 to TRBJ2-7; D might be TRBD1 (6 bases). The germline CDR1 and CDR2 sequences are SGHAT and FQNNGV. The CDR3 sequence is 15 residues long. V was clipped by 3 bases and J by 2 bases, with 14 bases between them. CDR3 in DNA: TGTGCCAGCAGCTTTCCGGGACAAGGAGCCTACGAGCAGTACTTC. It specifies CASSFPGQGAYEQYF.

This clone came up a few times. The chain employs TRBV7-9 and TRBJ1-3; 7 bases agree with TRBD1. The germline V gene encodes CDR1 SEHNR and CDR2 FQNEAQ (reference sequence). The CDR3 totals 17 residues. The trim removed 1 base at V and 0 bases at J, leaving 6 bases unmatched. CDR3 residues: CASSLGTGTFSGNTIYF. CDR3 nucleotides: TGTGCCAGCAGCTTAGGGACAGGAACCTTCTCTGGAAACACCATATATTTT.

The chain carries TRBV7-9 and TRBJ2-7; D possibly uses TRBD1 or TRBD2 (5 bases each). Trimming took off 0 bases at V and 6 bases at J, with 6 bases between the two ends. CDR1 and CDR2 (germline): SEHNR, FQNEAQ (reference sequence). The CDR3 loop spans 12 amino acids. The CDR3: CASSLAGVEQYF. As DNA, the CDR3 is TGTGCCAGCAGCTTAGCGGGGGTCGAGCAGTACTTC. The full variable domain, completed using reference TRBV7-9 and TRBJ2-7, is DTGVSQNPRHKITKRGQNVTFRCDPISEHNRLYWYRQTLGQGPEFLTYFQNEAQLEKSRLLSDRFSAERPKGSFSTLEIQRTEQGDSAMYLCASSLAGVEQYFGPGTRLTVT.

The chain is built from TRBV19 and TRBJ1-1; D gene uncertain. This CDR3 is built from 13 residues. The V end was cut by 5 bases, the J end by 4 bases, with 11 bases between. Germline CDR1 and CDR2: LNHDA and SQIVND (reference sequence). The CDR3 nucleotides read TGTGCCAGTAGTCCGGACGAGGCCACTGAAGCTTTCTTT. It specifies CASSPDEATEAFF.

The gene calls are TRBV4-3 and TRBJ2-1; TRBD1 agrees at 8 bases. Germline CDR1 LGHNA, CDR2 YSLEER. This CDR3 is built from 17 residues. Trimming removed 1 base from V and 5 bases from J; junction bases left unmatched: 10. This chain's CDR3 is CASSQALRDRLHNEQFF. CDR3 DNA sequence: TGCGCCAGCAGCCAAGCCCTTCGGGACAGGCTCCACAATGAGCAGTTCTTC.

The chain joins TRBV11-3 to TRBJ2-4, with no clear D. The germline V gene encodes CDR1 SGHNT and CDR2 YENEEA. V lost 3 bases and J 0 bases, leaving 12 bases between the germline ends. The CDR3 runs to 16 residues. The CDR3 region is CASSFGRTAAKNIQYF. In DNA, the CDR3 is TGTGCCAGCAGCTTTGGTCGGACGGCAGCCAAAAACATTCAGTACTTC.

This rearrangement joins TRBV6-5 to TRBJ1-2, with 12 bases aligning to TRBD1. V shed 6 bases and J 6 bases; nucleotides not matched to a gene: 5. Looked up from germline, CDR1 is MNHEY and CDR2 is SVGAGI. This CDR3 contains 14 residues. CDR3 region: CASRAGTGGDGYTF. CDR3 in DNA: TGTGCCAGCAGGGCCGGGACAGGGGGCGATGGCTACACCTTC.